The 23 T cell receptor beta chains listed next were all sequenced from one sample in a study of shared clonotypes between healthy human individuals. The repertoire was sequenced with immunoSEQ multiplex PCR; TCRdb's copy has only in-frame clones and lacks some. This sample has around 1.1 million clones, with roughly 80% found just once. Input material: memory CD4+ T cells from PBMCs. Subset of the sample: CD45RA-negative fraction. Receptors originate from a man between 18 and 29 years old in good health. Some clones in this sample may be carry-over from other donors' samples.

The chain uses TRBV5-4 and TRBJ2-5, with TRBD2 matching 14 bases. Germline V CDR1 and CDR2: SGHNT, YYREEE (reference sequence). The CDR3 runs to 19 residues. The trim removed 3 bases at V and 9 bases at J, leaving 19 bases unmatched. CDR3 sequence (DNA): TGTGCCAGCAGCTCTCGACTAGCGGGAGGGCTGGGGACGGGGATGTCCCAGTACTTC. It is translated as CASSSRLAGGLGTGMSQYF.

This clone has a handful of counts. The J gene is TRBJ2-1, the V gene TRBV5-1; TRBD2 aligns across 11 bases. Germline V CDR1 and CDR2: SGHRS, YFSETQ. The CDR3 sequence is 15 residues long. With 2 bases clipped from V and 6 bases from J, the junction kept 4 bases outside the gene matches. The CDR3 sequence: CASSFTSGSINEQFF. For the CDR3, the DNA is TGCGCCAGCAGCTTTACTAGCGGGAGTATCAATGAGCAGTTCTTC.

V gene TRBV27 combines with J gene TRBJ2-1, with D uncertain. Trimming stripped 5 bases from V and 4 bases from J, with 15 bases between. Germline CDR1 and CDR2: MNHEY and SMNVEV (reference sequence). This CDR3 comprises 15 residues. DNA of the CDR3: TGTGCCAGCAGTCTCCTCGGGTTTGAGTACAATGAGCAGTTCTTC. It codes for CASSLLGFEYNEQFF.

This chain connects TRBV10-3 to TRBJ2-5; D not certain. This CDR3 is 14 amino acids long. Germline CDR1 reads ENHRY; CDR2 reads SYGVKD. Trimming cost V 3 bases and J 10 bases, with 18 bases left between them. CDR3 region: CAISDRPSGLGQYF. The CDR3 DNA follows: TGTGCCATCAGTGACAGGCCCTCAGGATTAGGCCAGTACTTC.

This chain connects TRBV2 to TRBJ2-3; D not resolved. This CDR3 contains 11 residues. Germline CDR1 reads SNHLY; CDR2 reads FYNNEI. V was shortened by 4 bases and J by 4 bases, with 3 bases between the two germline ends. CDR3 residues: CASSVADTQYF. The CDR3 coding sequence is TGTGCCAGCAGTGTGGCAGATACGCAGTATTTT. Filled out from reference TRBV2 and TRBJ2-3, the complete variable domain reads EPEVTQTPSHQVTQMGQEVILRCVPISNHLYFYWYRQILGQKVEFLVSFYNNEISEKSEIFDDQFSVERPDGSNFTLKIRSTKLEDSAMYFCASSVADTQYFGPGTRLTVL.

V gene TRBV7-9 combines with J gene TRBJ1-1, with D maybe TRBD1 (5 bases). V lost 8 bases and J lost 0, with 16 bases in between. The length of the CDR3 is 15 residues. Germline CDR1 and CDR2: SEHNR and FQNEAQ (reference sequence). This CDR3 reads CASSGAGVMNTEAFF. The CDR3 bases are TGTGCCAGCTCGGGAGCGGGGGTCATGAACACTGAAGCTTTCTTT.

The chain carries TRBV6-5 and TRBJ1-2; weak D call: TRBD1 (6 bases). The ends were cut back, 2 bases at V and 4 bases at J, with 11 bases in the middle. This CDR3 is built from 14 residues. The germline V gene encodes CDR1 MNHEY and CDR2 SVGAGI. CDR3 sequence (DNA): TGTGCCAGCAGTTACCAGGGGATAGGCTATGGCTACACCTTC. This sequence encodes CASSYQGIGYGYTF.

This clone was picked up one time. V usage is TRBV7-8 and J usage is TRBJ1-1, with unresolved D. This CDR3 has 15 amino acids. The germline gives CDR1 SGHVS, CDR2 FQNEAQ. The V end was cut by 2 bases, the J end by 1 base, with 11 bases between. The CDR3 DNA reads TGTGCCAGCAGCTTACAAGGCTTTGAGAACACTGAAGCTTTCTTT. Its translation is CASSLQGFENTEAFF.

The CDR3 DNA follows: TGTGCCAGCAACAAGGCGGGGTTGAAGCTTAGGGGCTACACCTTC. This sequence encodes CASNKAGLKLRGYTF. This sequence joins TRBV28 and TRBJ1-2; D unclear. The CDR3 sequence is 15 residues long. Germline values: CDR1 MDHEN, CDR2 SYDVKM. V was cut by 7 bases and J by 8 bases, with 23 bases left in between.

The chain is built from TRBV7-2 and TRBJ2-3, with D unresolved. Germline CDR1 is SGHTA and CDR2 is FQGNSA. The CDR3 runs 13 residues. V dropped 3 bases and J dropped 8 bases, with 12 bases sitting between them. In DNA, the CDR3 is TGTGCCAGCAGCTTCGTCCCGTCCCCTACGCAGTATTTT. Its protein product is CASSFVPSPTQYF.

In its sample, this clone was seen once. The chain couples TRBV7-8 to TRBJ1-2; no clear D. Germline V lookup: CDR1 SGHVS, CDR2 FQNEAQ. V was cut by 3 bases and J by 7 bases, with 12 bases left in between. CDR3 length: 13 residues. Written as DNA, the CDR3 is TGTGCCAGCAGCTTGGACCGTACGGCTGGCTACACCTTC. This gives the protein CASSLDRTAGYTF.

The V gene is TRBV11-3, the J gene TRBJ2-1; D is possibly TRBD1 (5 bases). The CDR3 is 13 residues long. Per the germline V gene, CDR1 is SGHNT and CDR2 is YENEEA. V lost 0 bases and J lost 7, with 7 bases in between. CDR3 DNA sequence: TGTGCCAGCAGCTTAGACAGGGTTAATGAGCAGTTCTTC. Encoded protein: CASSLDRVNEQFF.

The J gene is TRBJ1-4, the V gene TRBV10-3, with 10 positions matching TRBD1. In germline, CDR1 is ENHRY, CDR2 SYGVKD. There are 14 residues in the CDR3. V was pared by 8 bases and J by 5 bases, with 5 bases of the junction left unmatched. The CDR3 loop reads CAIGGTGVNEKLFF. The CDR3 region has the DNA TGTGCCATCGGTGGGACAGGGGTCAATGAAAAACTGTTTTTT.

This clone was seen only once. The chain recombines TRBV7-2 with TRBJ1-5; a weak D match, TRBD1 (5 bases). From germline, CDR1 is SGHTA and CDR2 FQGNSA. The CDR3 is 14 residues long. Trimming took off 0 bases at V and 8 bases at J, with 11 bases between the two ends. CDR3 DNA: TGTGCCAGCAGCTTAGCATCGGGGGAGAAGCCCCAGCATTTT. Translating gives CASSLASGEKPQHF.

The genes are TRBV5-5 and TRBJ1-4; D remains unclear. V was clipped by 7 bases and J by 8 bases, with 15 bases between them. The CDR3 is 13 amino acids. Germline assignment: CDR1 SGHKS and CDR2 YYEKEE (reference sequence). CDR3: CASHGEVGEKLFF. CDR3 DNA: TGTGCCAGCCATGGGGAGGTTGGCGAAAAACTGTTTTTT.

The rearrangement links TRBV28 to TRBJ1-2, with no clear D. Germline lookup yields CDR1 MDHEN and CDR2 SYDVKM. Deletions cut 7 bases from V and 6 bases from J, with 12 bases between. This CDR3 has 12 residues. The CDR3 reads CASTNSGDGYTF. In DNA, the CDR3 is TGTGCCAGCACCAATTCCGGGGATGGCTACACCTTC.

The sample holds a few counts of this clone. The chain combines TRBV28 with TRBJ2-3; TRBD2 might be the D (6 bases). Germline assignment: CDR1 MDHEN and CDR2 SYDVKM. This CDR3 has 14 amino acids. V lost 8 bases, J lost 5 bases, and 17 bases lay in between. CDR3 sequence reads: CASGMSLGGDTQYF. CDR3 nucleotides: TGTGCCAGCGGCATGTCGCTGGGGGGAGATACGCAGTATTTT. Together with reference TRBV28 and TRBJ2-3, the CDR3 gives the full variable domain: DVKVTQSSRYLVKRTGEKVFLECVQDMDHENMFWYRQDPGLGLRLIYFSYDVKMKEKGDIPEGYSVSREKKERFSLILESASTNQTSMYLCASGMSLGGDTQYFGPGTRLTVL.

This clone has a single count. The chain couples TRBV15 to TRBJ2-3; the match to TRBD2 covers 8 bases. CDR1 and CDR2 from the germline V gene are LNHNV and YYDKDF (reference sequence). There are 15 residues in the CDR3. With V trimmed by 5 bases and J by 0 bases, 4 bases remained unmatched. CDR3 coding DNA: TGTGCCACCAGCTTTAGCGGGACTAGCACAGATACGCAGTATTTT. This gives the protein CATSFSGTSTDTQYF.

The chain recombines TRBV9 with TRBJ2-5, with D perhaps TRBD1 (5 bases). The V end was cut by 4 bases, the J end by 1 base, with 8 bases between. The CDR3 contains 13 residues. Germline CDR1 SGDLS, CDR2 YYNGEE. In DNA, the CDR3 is TGTGCCAGCAGCTGGACAAGCCAAGAGACCCAGTACTTC. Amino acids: CASSWTSQETQYF.

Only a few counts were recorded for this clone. CDR3 bases: TGTGCCAGCACCTCATCCGGGAGGGCCTACGAGCAGTACTTC. Translated: CASTSSGRAYEQYF. The J gene is TRBJ2-5, the V gene TRBV27; 8 bases fit TRBD2. The end of the DNA aligns better with TRBJ2-7, so the J call may be wrong. CDR3 size: 14 residues. The germline CDR1 and CDR2 sequences are MNHEY and SMNVEV (reference sequence).

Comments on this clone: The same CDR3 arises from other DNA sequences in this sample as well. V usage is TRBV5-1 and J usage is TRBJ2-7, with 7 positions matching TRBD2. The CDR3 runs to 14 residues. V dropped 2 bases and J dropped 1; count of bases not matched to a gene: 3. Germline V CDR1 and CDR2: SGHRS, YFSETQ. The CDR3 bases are TGCGCCAGCAGCTTTTCTAGCGGTTCCTACGAGCAGTACTTC. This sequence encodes CASSFSSGSYEQYF.

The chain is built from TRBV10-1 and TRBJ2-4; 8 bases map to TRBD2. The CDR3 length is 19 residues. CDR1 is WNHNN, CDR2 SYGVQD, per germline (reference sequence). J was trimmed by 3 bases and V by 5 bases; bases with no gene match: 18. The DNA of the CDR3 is TGCGCCAGCAGTCTTTTAGCGGGACCAACCATGGGAGACAAAAACATTCAGTACTTC. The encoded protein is CASSLLAGPTMGDKNIQYF.

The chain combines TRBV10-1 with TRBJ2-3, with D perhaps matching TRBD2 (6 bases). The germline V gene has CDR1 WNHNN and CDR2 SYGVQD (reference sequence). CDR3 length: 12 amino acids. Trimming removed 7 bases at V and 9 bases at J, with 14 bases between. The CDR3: CASTGGPWTQYF. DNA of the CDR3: TGCGCCAGCACCGGAGGGCCGTGGACGCAGTATTTT.